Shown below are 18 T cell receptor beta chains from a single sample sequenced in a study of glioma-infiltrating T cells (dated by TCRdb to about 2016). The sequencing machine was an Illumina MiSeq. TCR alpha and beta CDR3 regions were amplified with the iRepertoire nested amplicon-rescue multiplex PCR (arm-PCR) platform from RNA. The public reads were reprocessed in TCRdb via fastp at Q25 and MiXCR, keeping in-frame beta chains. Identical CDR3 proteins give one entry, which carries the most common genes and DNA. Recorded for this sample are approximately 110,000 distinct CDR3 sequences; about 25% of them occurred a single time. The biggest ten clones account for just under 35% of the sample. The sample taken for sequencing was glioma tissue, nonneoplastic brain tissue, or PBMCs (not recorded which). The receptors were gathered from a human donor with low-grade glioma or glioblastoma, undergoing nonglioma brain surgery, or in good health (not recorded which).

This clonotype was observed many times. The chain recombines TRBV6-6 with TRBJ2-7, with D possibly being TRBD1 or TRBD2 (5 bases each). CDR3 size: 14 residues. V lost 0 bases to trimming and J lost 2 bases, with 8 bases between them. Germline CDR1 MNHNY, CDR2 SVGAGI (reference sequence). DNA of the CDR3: TGTGCCAGCAGTTACTCGAGAGGGGCCTACGAGCAGTACTTC. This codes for CASSYSRGAYEQYF.

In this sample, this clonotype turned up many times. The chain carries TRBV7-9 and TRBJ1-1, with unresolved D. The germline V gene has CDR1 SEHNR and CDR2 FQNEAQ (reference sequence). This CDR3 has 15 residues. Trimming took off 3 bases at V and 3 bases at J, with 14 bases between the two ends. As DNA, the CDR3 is TGTGCCAGCAGCTTCCTTGACTCGGTTTACACTGAAGCTTTCTTT. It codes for CASSFLDSVYTEAFF.

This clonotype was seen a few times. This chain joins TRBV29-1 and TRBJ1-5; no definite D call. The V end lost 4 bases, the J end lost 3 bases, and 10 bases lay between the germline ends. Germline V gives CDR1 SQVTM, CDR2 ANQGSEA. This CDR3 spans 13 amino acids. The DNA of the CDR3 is TGCAGCGTTGTCGCAGGCCTCAATCAGCCCCAGCATTTT. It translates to CSVVAGLNQPQHF.

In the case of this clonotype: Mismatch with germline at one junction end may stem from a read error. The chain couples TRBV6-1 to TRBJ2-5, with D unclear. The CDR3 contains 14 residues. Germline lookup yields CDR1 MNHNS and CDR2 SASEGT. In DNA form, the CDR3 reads TGTGCCAGCAGGTTGACTGAGATAGAAGAGGCCCAATACTTC. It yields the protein CASRLTEIEEAQYF.

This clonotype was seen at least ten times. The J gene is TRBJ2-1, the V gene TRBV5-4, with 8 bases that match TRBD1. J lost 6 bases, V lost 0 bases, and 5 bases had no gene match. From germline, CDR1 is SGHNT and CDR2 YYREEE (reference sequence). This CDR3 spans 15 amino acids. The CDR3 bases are TGTGCCAGCAGCTTGGGACAGGGGAGCGGCAATGAGCAGTTCTTC. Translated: CASSLGQGSGNEQFF.

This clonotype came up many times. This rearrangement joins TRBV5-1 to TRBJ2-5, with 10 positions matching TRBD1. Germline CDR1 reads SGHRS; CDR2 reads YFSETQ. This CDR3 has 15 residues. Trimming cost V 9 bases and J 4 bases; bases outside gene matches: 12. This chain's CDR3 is CATRTSGQGVETQYF. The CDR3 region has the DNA TGCGCCACACGAACAAGCGGACAGGGGGTAGAGACCCAGTACTTC.

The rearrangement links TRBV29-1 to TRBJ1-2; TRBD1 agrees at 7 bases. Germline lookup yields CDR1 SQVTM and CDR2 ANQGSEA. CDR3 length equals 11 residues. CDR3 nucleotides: TGCAGTAGTGGGGACAGTTATGGCTACACCTTC. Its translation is CSSGDSYGYTF.

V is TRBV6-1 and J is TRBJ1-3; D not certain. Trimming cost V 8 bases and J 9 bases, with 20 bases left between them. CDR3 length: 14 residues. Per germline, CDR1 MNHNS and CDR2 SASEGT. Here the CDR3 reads CASAPRSSGGTIYF. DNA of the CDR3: TGTGCCAGCGCTCCCCGGAGCTCTGGAGGCACCATATATTTT.

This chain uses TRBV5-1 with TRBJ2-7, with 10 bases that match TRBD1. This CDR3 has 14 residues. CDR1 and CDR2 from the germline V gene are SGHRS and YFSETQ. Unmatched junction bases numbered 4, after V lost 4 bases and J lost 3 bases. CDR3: CASSPGTGVYEQYF. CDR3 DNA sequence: TGCGCCAGCAGCCCAGGGACAGGGGTCTACGAGCAGTACTTC.

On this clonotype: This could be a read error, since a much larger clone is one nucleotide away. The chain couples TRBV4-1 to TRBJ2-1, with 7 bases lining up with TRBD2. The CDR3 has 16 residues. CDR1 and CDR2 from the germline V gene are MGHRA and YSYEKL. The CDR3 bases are TGCGCCAGCAGCCAAGATCCAGCGGGGAGCTACAATGAGGAGTTCTTC. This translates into CASSQDPAGSYNEEFF.

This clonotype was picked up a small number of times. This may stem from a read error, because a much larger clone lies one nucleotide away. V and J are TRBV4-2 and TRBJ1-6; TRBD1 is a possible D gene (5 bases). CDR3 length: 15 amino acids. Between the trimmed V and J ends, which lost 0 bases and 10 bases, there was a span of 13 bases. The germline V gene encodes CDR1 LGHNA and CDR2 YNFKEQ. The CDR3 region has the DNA TGTGCCAGCAGCCAAGAAGCAGAGGGGCTGTCACCCCTCCACTTT. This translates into CASSQEAEGLSPLHF.

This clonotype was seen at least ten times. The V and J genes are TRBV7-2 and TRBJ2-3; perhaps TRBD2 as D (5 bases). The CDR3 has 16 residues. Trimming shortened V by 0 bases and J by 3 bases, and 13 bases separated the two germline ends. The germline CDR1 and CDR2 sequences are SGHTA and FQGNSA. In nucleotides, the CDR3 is TGTGCCAGCAGCTTAGCGGTGCTAGCTCGTACAGATACGCAGTATTTT. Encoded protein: CASSLAVLARTDTQYF. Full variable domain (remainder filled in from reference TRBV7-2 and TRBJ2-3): GAGVSQSPSNKVTEKGKDVELRCDPISGHTALYWYRQSLGQGLEFLIYFQGNSAPDKSGLPSDRFSAERTGGSVSTLTIQRTQQEDSAVYLCASSLAVLARTDTQYFGPGTRLTVL.

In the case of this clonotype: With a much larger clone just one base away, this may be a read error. CDR3 coding DNA: TGTGCCAGTAGTATGGCAGCAACCTTCTACGCCTTC. Translated, it gives CASSMAATFYAF. This chain joins TRBV19 and TRBJ1-2; D uncertain. Germline V gives CDR1 LNHDA, CDR2 SQIVND (reference sequence). This CDR3 comprises 12 residues. The entire variable domain, with the rest obtained from reference TRBV19 and TRBJ1-2, is as follows: DGGITQSPKYLFRKEGQNVTLSCEQNLNHDAMYWYRQDPGQGLRLIYYSQIVNDFQKGDIAEGYSVSREKKESFPLTVTSAQKNPTAFYLCASSMAATFYAFGSGTRLTVV.

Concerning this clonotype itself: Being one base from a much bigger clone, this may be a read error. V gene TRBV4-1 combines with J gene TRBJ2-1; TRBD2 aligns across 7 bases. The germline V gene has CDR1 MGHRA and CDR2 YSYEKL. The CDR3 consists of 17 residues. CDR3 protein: CDSSLRLWGGENNEQFF. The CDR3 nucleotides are TGCGACAGCAGCCTAAGGCTTTGGGGGGGGGAGAACAATGAGCAGTTCTTC.

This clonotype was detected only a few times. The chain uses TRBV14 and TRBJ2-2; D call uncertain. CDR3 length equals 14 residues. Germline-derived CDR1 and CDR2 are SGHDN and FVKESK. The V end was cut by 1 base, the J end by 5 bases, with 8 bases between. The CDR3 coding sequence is TGTGCCAGCAGCCAAGTCGTAAAGACCGGGGAGCTGTTTTTT. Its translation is CASSQVVKTGELFF.

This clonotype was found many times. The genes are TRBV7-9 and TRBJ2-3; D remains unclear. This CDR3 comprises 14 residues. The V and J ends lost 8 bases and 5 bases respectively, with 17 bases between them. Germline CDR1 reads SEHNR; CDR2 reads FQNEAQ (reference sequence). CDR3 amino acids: CASHPKTAQDTQYF. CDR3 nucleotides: TGTGCCAGCCACCCGAAGACGGCTCAAGATACGCAGTATTTT.

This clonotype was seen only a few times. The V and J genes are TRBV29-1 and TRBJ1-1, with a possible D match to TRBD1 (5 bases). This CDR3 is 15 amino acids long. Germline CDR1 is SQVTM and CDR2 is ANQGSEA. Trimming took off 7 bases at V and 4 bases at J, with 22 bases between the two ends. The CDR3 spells CSAAAGWGMSTEAFF. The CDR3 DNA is TGCAGCGCCGCTGCAGGGTGGGGAATGAGCACTGAAGCTTTCTTT.

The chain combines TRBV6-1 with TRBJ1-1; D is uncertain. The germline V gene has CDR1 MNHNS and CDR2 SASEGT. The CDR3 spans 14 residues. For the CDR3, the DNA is TGTGTTAGCAGTTGGAAGGTATCGAACACTGAAGCTTTCTTT. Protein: CVSSWKVSNTEAFF.